This TCR beta chain originates from a study of blood T cell repertoires in COVID-19. The wider study: Donors in the United States, Italy and Spain gave samples during acute or convalescent COVID-19.

Patients from Seattle were sampled longitudinally, starting during active infection. Study processing details: Counts of nucleated cells, estimated from reference gene primer amplification, were obtained. The protocol was immunoSEQ multiplex PCR, while the TCRdb copy is restricted to in-frame clones and leaves out a portion. V and J calls and clone size are as listed in that table; D and trimming were resolved from the DNA. The profile shows around 400,000 clones, 70% to 90% of them singletons. CDR1 is SGHDT, CDR2 YYEEEE, per germline. The V gene end was trimmed by 5 bases and the J gene end by 2 bases; junction bases not matched to a gene: 5. The CDR3 is 16 amino acids.

J is TRBJ2-6 and V is TRBV5-6; 9 positions agree with TRBD1. Material: peripheral blood. This clonotype was sampled from a woman aged 60-75 years with COVID-19, enrolled during active disease. The CDR3, as DNA: TGTGCCAGCAGACCGACAGGGGGGGCTGGGGCCAACGTCCTGACTTTC. This sequence encodes CASRPTGGAGANVLTF.